Listed below are T cell receptor beta chains from one sample, sequenced in a study of molecular identifiers for immune sequencing clone quantification. TCRdb called the PCR reads again in MiXCR, with one record for every CDR3 protein. The table records about 510,000 distinct CDR3 sequences, around 25% of them present only once. The sequencing sample was made of naive CD8+ T cells from blood, with Jurkat cell RNA spiked in. These receptors came from a human donor in good health. Some libraries in this study had Jurkat cell RNA spiked in. Each CDR3 is given with its conserved first and last residue. D genes are given only for firm matches. Expanded clones are given a class, and other clones once, few, many or no size at all.

j_call: TRBJ2-2; d_call: TRBD2; v_call: TRBV2; clone_size: NA; cdr3_aa: CASSEIGGLAGEWGGELFF; cdr3_nt: TGTGCCAGCAGTGAAATAGGCGGGCTAGCGGGAGAATGGGGCGGGGAGCTGTTTTTT
j_call: TRBJ2-2; d_call: NA; v_call: TRBV12-3/TRBV12-4; clone_size: NA; cdr3_aa: CASSLAIRDNTGELFF; cdr3_nt: TGTGCCAGCAGTTTAGCCATCAGGGATAACACCGGGGAGCTGTTTTTT
j_call: TRBJ2-3; d_call: NA; v_call: TRBV6-2/TRBV6-3; clone_size: many; cdr3_aa: CASSYVSDQDTQYF; cdr3_nt: TGTGCCAGCAGTTACGTGTCGGATCAAGATACGCAGTATTTT
j_call: TRBJ2-3; d_call: TRBD2; v_call: TRBV6-6; clone_size: many; cdr3_aa: CASSGTSGRMSTDTQYF; cdr3_nt: TGTGCCAGCAGCGGGACTAGCGGGAGGATGAGCACAGATACGCAGTATTTT
j_call: TRBJ2-1; d_call: NA; v_call: TRBV11-2; clone_size: NA; cdr3_aa: CASSQPGVDEQFF; cdr3_nt: TGTGCCAGCAGCCAACCGGGAGTAGATGAGCAGTTCTTC
j_call: TRBJ2-2; d_call: NA; v_call: TRBV12-5; clone_size: many; cdr3_aa: CASVPLSGELFF; cdr3_nt: TGTGCTAGCGTACCATTATCTGGGGAGCTGTTTTTT
j_call: TRBJ2-7; d_call: NA; v_call: TRBV20-1; clone_size: few; cdr3_aa: CSARNRETYEQYF; cdr3_nt: TGCAGTGCTAGAAACAGGGAAACCTACGAGCAGTACTTC
j_call: TRBJ2-5; d_call: TRBD2; v_call: TRBV9; clone_size: many; cdr3_aa: CASSHVGTSGSLAETQYF; cdr3_nt: TGTGCCAGCAGCCACGTCGGGACTAGCGGGAGTTTGGCAGAGACCCAGTACTTC
j_call: TRBJ1-6; d_call: NA; v_call: TRBV14; clone_size: NA; cdr3_aa: CASSQRSLRGSPLHF; cdr3_nt: TGTGCCAGCAGCCAGAGGTCCCTTCGAGGATCACCCCTCCACTTT
j_call: TRBJ1-3; d_call: NA; v_call: TRBV9; clone_size: few; cdr3_aa: CASSLPEGLNIYF; cdr3_nt: TGTGCCAGCAGCCTCCCGGAGGGGCTGAACATATATTTT
j_call: TRBJ2-7; d_call: TRBD2; v_call: TRBV27; clone_size: NA; cdr3_aa: CASSLSFSGLYEQYF; cdr3_nt: TGTGCCAGCAGTTTATCTTTTAGCGGGCTGTACGAGCAGTACTTC
j_call: TRBJ1-1; d_call: TRBD1; v_call: TRBV5-1; clone_size: many; cdr3_aa: CASSLRTGFTEAFF; cdr3_nt: TGCGCCAGCAGCTTAAGGACAGGGTTCACTGAAGCTTTCTTT
j_call: TRBJ1-5; d_call: NA; v_call: TRBV4-1; clone_size: NA; cdr3_aa: CASSPSSNQPPHF; cdr3_nt: TGCGCCAGCAGCCCTTCTAGCAATCAGCCCCCGCATTTT
j_call: TRBJ2-5; d_call: NA; v_call: TRBV29-1; clone_size: many; cdr3_aa: CSVEDARETTETQYF; cdr3_nt: TGCAGCGTTGAAGATGCTAGGGAGACCACAGAGACCCAGTACTTC
j_call: TRBJ2-2; d_call: NA; v_call: TRBV27; clone_size: NA; cdr3_aa: CASSSGPGLGTGELFF; cdr3_nt: TGTGCCAGCAGTTCTGGCCCGGGGCTGGGTACCGGGGAGCTGTTTTTT
j_call: TRBJ2-2; d_call: NA; v_call: TRBV7-9; clone_size: many; cdr3_aa: CASSSYTGELFF; cdr3_nt: TGTGCCAGCAGCTCCTACACCGGGGAGCTGTTTTTT
j_call: TRBJ1-5; d_call: TRBD1; v_call: TRBV4-3; clone_size: NA; cdr3_aa: CASSQDLTGGGNQPQHF; cdr3_nt: TGCGCCAGCAGCCAAGACCTGACAGGGGGAGGCAATCAGCCCCAGCATTTT
j_call: TRBJ2-3; d_call: NA; v_call: TRBV27; clone_size: many; cdr3_aa: CASSPPRFGADTQYF; cdr3_nt: TGTGCCAGCAGTCCTCCAAGGTTTGGGGCAGATACGCAGTATTTT
j_call: TRBJ2-5; d_call: NA; v_call: TRBV30; clone_size: NA; cdr3_aa: CAWSAQGVQTQYF; cdr3_nt: TGTGCCTGGAGTGCCCAGGGCGTGCAGACCCAGTACTTC
j_call: TRBJ2-7; d_call: NA; v_call: TRBV4-3; clone_size: NA; cdr3_aa: CASSQDWQGKQGSEQYF; cdr3_nt: TGCGCCAGCAGCCAAGATTGGCAGGGGAAGCAGGGCTCCGAGCAGTACTTC
j_call: TRBJ2-7; d_call: NA; v_call: TRBV12-3/TRBV12-4; clone_size: NA; cdr3_aa: CASSFESGYEQYF; cdr3_nt: TGTGCCAGCAGTTTCGAGAGCGGTTACGAGCAGTACTTC
j_call: TRBJ2-3; d_call: NA; v_call: TRBV10-3; clone_size: few; cdr3_aa: CAIMGDGRGPDTQYF; cdr3_nt: TGTGCCATCATGGGGGACGGGAGAGGCCCAGATACGCAGTATTTT